This record looks at one T cell receptor beta chain sequence and its context. Germline CDR1 and CDR2: MNHEY and SVGAGI. The CDR3 runs to 13 residues. Losses at the gene ends were 7 bases for V and 4 bases for J; bases not matched to a gene: 4. The sample originates from a study of T cell responses to AZD1222 COVID-19 vaccine. Clones were sequenced by immunoSEQ multiplex PCR, and TCRdb holds only the in-frame ones, with some missing. This table has some 180,000 clones, 80% to 95% appearing once. Sequencing was performed on peripheral blood, taken on day 0 of AZD1222 vaccination. This chain uses TRBV6-5 with TRBJ1-2; 9 positions agree with TRBD1. This clonotype was sampled from an adult in good health. The CDR3 loop reads CASTWTGAYGYTF. CDR3 DNA: TGTGCCAGCACCTGGACAGGGGCCTATGGCTACACCTTC.